These 22 T cell receptor beta chains came from one sample sequenced in a study of Ad26.COV2.S vaccination and SARS-CoV-2 variants. Here immunoSEQ multiplex PCR was the method, and the copy in TCRdb shows in-frame clones only, minus some. Of 350,000 to 500,000 clones listed, 90% were seen once; the top ten hold 12%. Indicated treatment: 15 to 20 received Ad26.COV2.S at low or high dose, single or two shots; a few received placebo; per-sample allocation not given. Specimen acquisition occurred on day 63 following the initial vaccine or placebo injection. This specimen consisted of peripheral blood, obtained in a trial of Ad26.COV2.S vaccine versus placebo. Receptor source: a person between 18 and 65 years old who received the Ad26.COV2.S COVID-19 vaccine or a placebo.

J is TRBJ2-7 and V is TRBV4-1; 9 bases match TRBD1. J lost 5 bases, V lost 1 base, and 12 bases had no gene match. The germline V gene encodes CDR1 MGHRA and CDR2 YSYEKL. The length of the CDR3 is 17 residues. This CDR3 is CASSQGQGGYGLNEQYF. The CDR3 coding sequence is TGCGCCAGCAGCCAAGGACAGGGGGGCTACGGCTTGAACGAGCAGTACTTC.

V is TRBV7-9 and J is TRBJ2-3, with 8 bases matching TRBD2. V lost 1 base and J lost 1; bases outside the gene matches: 4. This CDR3 is built from 16 residues. Germline CDR1 and CDR2: SEHNR and FQNEAQ (reference sequence). As DNA, the CDR3 is TGTGCCAGCAGCTTAGTGACTAGCGACCGCACAGATACGCAGTATTTT. Translating gives CASSLVTSDRTDTQYF.

This clone was picked up one time. The V gene is TRBV5-1, the J gene TRBJ2-3; D perhaps matches TRBD2 (6 bases). The ends were cut back, 1 base at V and 1 base at J, with 22 bases in the middle. Germline values: CDR1 SGHRS, CDR2 YFSETQ. The CDR3 totals 19 residues. This chain's CDR3 is CASSLLPGAGPSGTDTQYF. The CDR3 DNA sequence: TGCGCCAGCAGCTTGCTTCCGGGAGCAGGTCCATCCGGCACAGATACGCAGTATTTT.

This chain joins TRBV15 and TRBJ2-1; perhaps TRBD2 as D (7 bases). Trimming removed 5 bases from V and 8 bases from J, with 28 bases in between. CDR3 length equals 18 residues. Germline assignment: CDR1 LNHNV and CDR2 YYDKDF (reference sequence). CDR3: CATSVKWGGPKDSDEQFF. The CDR3 DNA follows: TGTGCCACCAGCGTAAAGTGGGGGGGGCCAAAGGACTCGGATGAGCAGTTCTTC. The full variable domain, in which reference TRBV15 and TRBJ2-1 provide the parts outside the CDR3, is DAMVIQNPRYQVTQFGKPVTLSCSQTLNHNVMYWYQQKSSQAPKLLFHYYDKDFNNEADTPDNFQSRRPNTSFCFLDIRSPGLGDTAMYLCATSVKWGGPKDSDEQFFGPGTRLTVL.

The chain employs TRBV6-5 and TRBJ1-5; 9 bases align to TRBD1. Germline assignment: CDR1 MNHEY and CDR2 SVGAGI. V dropped 5 bases and J dropped 6; count of bases not matched to a gene: 5. The CDR3 loop spans 14 amino acids. CDR3 sequence: CASSRGQGFQPQHF. In DNA form, the CDR3 reads TGTGCCAGCAGTCGGGGACAGGGCTTTCAGCCCCAGCATTTT.

This chain connects TRBV6-2 or TRBV6-3 to TRBJ2-7, with D unresolved. The length of the CDR3 is 21 residues. Trimming removed 2 bases from V and 4 bases from J, with 33 bases in between. Germline V lookup: CDR1 MNHEY, CDR2 SVGEGT. CDR3 nucleotides: TGTGCCAGCAGTTACCCCGGTCTATGGAAAGACGCTGGGCCGCAGAAGTACGAGCAGTACTTC. It specifies CASSYPGLWKDAGPQKYEQYF.

Ten or more counts support this clone. The CDR3 here is CASSQEVGRTNQPQHF. DNA for the CDR3: TGTGCCAGCAGCCAAGAGGTTGGCAGAACAAATCAGCCCCAGCATTTT. The chain carries TRBV4-2 and TRBJ1-5; the D is unclear. The V gene lost 0 bases and the J gene lost 4 bases, with 13 bases spanning the gap. The germline CDR1 and CDR2 sequences are LGHNA and YNFKEQ. The CDR3 has 16 amino acids.

The rearrangement links TRBV3-1 (or the pseudogene TRBV3-2) to TRBJ2-3; 11 bases map to TRBD2. This CDR3 is 19 amino acids long. Germline values: CDR1 LGHDT, CDR2 YNNKEL (reference sequence). The V segment lost 4 bases and the J segment 3 bases; nucleotides outside the gene matches: 15. The CDR3: CASSPMGWTSGYRTDTQYF. The CDR3 DNA follows: TGTGCCAGCAGCCCCATGGGGTGGACTAGCGGGTATCGGACAGATACGCAGTATTTT.

On this clone: This sample includes further DNA sequences coding for the same CDR3. The chain is built from TRBV7-8 and TRBJ2-3; 11 bases line up with TRBD2. Trimming removed 3 bases from V and 3 bases from J; junction bases left unmatched: 5. This CDR3 has 16 residues. The germline CDR1 and CDR2 sequences are SGHVS and FQNEAQ. The CDR3 nucleotides are TGTGCCAGCAGCTTTCTAGCGGGAGGCCGGACAGATACGCAGTATTTT. Its translation is CASSFLAGGRTDTQYF.

The chain couples TRBV25-1 to TRBJ2-7, with 9 positions matching TRBD2. The junction had 7 bases not matched to a gene; V was cut back by 4 bases and J by 6 bases. Per germline, CDR1 MGHDK and CDR2 SYGVNS. CDR3 length equals 14 residues. CDR3 in amino acids: CASSAPGLAGEQYF. DNA for the CDR3: TGTGCCAGCAGTGCCCCGGGACTAGCTGGCGAGCAGTACTTC.

The genes are TRBV7-2 and TRBJ2-7, with no clear D. This CDR3 is built from 14 residues. V was trimmed by 1 base and J by 3 bases, leaving 10 bases between them. The germline gives CDR1 SGHTA, CDR2 FQGNSA. The CDR3 spells CASSLEPDGYEQYF. DNA for the CDR3: TGTGCCAGCAGCTTAGAACCCGACGGCTACGAGCAGTACTTC.

The chain recombines TRBV5-1 with TRBJ2-3; D is uncertain. This CDR3 spans 17 amino acids. V lost 4 bases, J lost 0 bases, and 18 bases lay in between. CDR1 is SGHRS, CDR2 YFSETQ, per germline. The CDR3 DNA is TGCGCCAGCAGCCCCTACGAAGTATTCGGAAGCACAGATACGCAGTATTTT. It specifies CASSPYEVFGSTDTQYF.

V gene TRBV27 combines with J gene TRBJ1-6; D is unclear. This CDR3 is 16 amino acids long. Germline CDR1 and CDR2: MNHEY and SMNVEV (reference sequence). Trimming pared 8 bases from V and 0 bases from J, leaving 14 bases between. CDR3 region: CASGDLRSSYNSPLHF. The CDR3 DNA is TGTGCCAGCGGGGATCTGAGGAGCTCCTATAATTCACCCCTCCACTTT.

The chain carries TRBV27 and TRBJ2-7, with D perhaps TRBD2 (5 bases). Looked up from germline, CDR1 is MNHEY and CDR2 is SMNVEV (reference sequence). The CDR3 sequence is 12 residues long. Trimming left V 3 bases short and J 6 bases short, with 9 bases between. CDR3 DNA: TGTGCCAGCAGTTTCTTAGGGAGCGAGCAGTACTTC. Amino acids: CASSFLGSEQYF.

The genes are TRBV7-2 and TRBJ2-1, with 7 bases fitting TRBD2. The CDR3 sequence is 16 residues long. V lost 3 bases, J lost 2 bases, and 7 bases stayed unmatched. In germline, CDR1 is SGHTA, CDR2 FQGNSA. This CDR3 reads CASSFGLAAPYNEQFF. In nucleotides, the CDR3 is TGTGCCAGCAGCTTTGGCCTAGCGGCACCCTACAATGAGCAGTTCTTC.

In this sample, this clone turned up a few times. The chain couples TRBV25-1 to TRBJ2-2; D perhaps matches TRBD2 (6 bases). Germline V CDR1 and CDR2: MGHDK, SYGVNS. The length of the CDR3 is 14 residues. V was trimmed by 4 bases and J by 7 bases, leaving 13 bases between them. Written as DNA, the CDR3 is TGTGCCAGCAGTGGCCTAGGGGAGGTCGGGGAGCTGTTTTTT. Translating gives CASSGLGEVGELFF.

The rearrangement joins TRBV7-2 to TRBJ2-7; a possible D gene is TRBD1 (6 bases). The V and J ends lost 3 bases and 3 bases respectively, with 15 bases between them. Per germline, CDR1 SGHTA and CDR2 FQGNSA. The CDR3 contains 15 residues. CDR3 in DNA: TGTGCCAGCAGCTTGGGGGCAGGGACCGACTACGAGCAGTACTTC. Translating gives CASSLGAGTDYEQYF.

The chain is built from TRBV18 and TRBJ1-2, with 8 bases that match TRBD1. Per the germline V gene, CDR1 is KGHSH and CDR2 is LQKENI. V was pared by 3 bases and J by 8 bases, with 5 bases of the junction left unmatched. This CDR3 spans 13 amino acids. CDR3 amino acids: CASSPGQASGYTF. The CDR3 DNA reads TGTGCCAGCTCACCGGGACAGGCTTCGGGCTACACCTTC.

This clone came up many times. The chain links TRBV2 to TRBJ2-7; D is unclear. Germline assignment: CDR1 SNHLY and CDR2 FYNNEI. Trimming removed 4 bases at V and 0 bases at J, with 10 bases between. The CDR3 consists of 14 residues. Here the CDR3 DNA reads TGTGCCAGCAGTGTATCGCCTATCTCCTACGAGCAGTACTTC. Translating gives CASSVSPISYEQYF.

The chain uses TRBV10-3 and TRBJ2-1; possibly TRBD2 for D (6 bases). Trimming removed 0 bases from V and 4 bases from J, with 13 bases in between. CDR1 ENHRY and CDR2 SYGVKD come from the germline V gene. The CDR3 has 16 amino acids. CDR3 sequence reads: CAISESTGVNYNEQFF. The DNA for the CDR3 is TGTGCCATCAGTGAGTCAACGGGAGTCAATTACAATGAGCAGTTCTTC.

CDR3 in amino acids: CATSGQGYSYGYTF. CDR3 in DNA: TGTGCCACCAGTGGGCAAGGTTATTCCTATGGCTACACCTTC. The V gene is TRBV24-1, the J gene TRBJ1-2; no clear D. The CDR3 sequence is 14 residues long. V was shortened by 5 bases and J by 4 bases, with 13 bases between the two germline ends. Germline values: CDR1 KGHDR, CDR2 SFDVKD.

V usage is TRBV5-4 and J usage is TRBJ1-1, with 9 bases fitting TRBD1. V lost 3 bases to trimming and J lost 2 bases; unmatched junction nucleotides: 5. Looked up from germline, CDR1 is SGHNT and CDR2 is YYREEE (reference sequence). The CDR3 spans 15 residues. This chain's CDR3 is CASSSGTGFNTEAFF. CDR3 nucleotides: TGTGCCAGCAGCTCCGGGACAGGGTTTAACACTGAAGCTTTCTTT.